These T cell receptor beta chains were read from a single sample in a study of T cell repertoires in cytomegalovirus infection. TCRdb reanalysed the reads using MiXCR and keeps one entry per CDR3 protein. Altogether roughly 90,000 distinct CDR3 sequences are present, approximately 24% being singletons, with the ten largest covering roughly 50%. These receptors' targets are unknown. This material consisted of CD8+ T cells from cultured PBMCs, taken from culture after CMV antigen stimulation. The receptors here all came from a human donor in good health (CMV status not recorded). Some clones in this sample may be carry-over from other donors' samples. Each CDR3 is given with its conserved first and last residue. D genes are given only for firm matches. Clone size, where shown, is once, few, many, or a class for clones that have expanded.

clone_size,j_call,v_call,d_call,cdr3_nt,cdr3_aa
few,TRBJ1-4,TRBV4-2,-,TGTGCCAGCAGCCAAGTCCAGGGGTGGGGTGAAAAACTGTTTTTT,CASSQVQGWGEKLFF
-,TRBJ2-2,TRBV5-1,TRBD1,TGCGCCAGCAGCTTGCGCCAGGGGGCCGCGTCCGGGGAGCTGTTTTTT,CASSLRQGAASGELFF
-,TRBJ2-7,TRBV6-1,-,TGTGCCAGCAGTGAAAAGGGACCCTACGAGCAGTACTTC,CASSEKGPYEQYF
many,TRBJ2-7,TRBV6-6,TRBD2,TGTGCCAGCAGTCCCAGAGGAGGGAGGGCCGGAGACGAGCAGTACTTC,CASSPRGGRAGDEQYF
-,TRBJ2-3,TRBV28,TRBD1,TGTGCCAGCAGGCCTAATCTCGCAGGGGGCTTGTTAGATACGCAGTATTTT,CASRPNLAGGLLDTQYF
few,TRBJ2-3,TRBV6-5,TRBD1,TGTGCCAGCAGTTATCGATTCCTCGGGACAGGGGGGACAGATACGCAGTATTTT,CASSYRFLGTGGTDTQYF
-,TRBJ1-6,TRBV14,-,TGTGCCAGCAGCCAACGGCCCAGCACCGTCCCCAATTCACCCCTCCACTTT,CASSQRPSTVPNSPLHF
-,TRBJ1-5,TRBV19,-,TGTGCCAGTAGTATAGCCGAGGGGGGGGTGAGAAGCAATCAGCCCCAGCATTTT,CASSIAEGGVRSNQPQHF
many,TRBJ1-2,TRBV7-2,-,TGTGCCAGCAGCTTGGGAGGAGACTATGGCTACACCTTC,CASSLGGDYGYTF
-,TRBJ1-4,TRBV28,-,TGTGTCAGCAGGAGCGGGGGAAGCACTGAAAAACTGTTTTTT,CVSRSGGSTEKLFF
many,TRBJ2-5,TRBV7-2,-,TGTGCCAGCAGCTTATACGGGGGGCCAGAGACCCAGTACTTC,CASSLYGGPETQYF
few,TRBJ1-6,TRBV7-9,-,TGTGCCAGCAGCTTTGGTGGCGGCAATTCACCCCTCCACTTT,CASSFGGGNSPLHF
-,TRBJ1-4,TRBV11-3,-,TGTGCCAGCAGCTCGGGCATGGGCAGGACTAATGAAAAACTGTTTTTT,CASSSGMGRTNEKLFF
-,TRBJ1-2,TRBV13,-,TGTGCCAGCAGCTTAGCCCAGGTGACAGCTAACTATGGCTACACCTTC,CASSLAQVTANYGYTF
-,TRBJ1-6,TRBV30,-,TGTGCCGGAGCCGACTTCAGGGGAAATCAAGGGTCACCCCTCCACTTT,CAGADFRGNQGSPLHF
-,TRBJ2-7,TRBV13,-,TGTGCCAGCAGCCTCACCAGCGGGACAGCCACCTACGAGCAGTACTTC,CASSLTSGTATYEQYF
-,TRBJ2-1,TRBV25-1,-,TGTGCCAGCAGTGGTTCCTACAATGAGCAGTTCTTC,CASSGSYNEQFF
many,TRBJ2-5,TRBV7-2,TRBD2,TGTGCCAGCAGCTTAGGGGGGGGTCCGCAAGAGACCCAGTACTTC,CASSLGGGPQETQYF
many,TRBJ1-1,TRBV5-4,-,TGTGCCAGCAGCTTGGGAGGGGAGGAGATGAACACTGAAGCTTTCTTT,CASSLGGEEMNTEAFF
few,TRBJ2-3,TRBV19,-,TGTGCCAGTAGTATAGATGAGGCCAGCTCAGATACGCAGTATTTT,CASSIDEASSDTQYF
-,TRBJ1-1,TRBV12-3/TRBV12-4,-,TGTGCCAGCAGTTTAGGGGGGAAAGGAACTGAAGCTTTCTTT,CASSLGGKGTEAFF
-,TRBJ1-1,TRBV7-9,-,TGTGCCAGCAGCTTAGGCCGTGGAGCTTTCTTT,CASSLGRGAFF
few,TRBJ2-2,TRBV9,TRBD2,TGTGCCAGCAGTCCATCTAGCGGGAACACCGGGGAGCTGTTTTTT,CASSPSSGNTGELFF
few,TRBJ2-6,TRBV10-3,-,TGTGCCATCAGTGACCCAGCAGGAGGGGCTGGGGCCAACGTCCTGACTTTC,CAISDPAGGAGANVLTF